The rows below give T cell receptor beta chains drawn from one sample of a study of cytotoxic CD8 clonotypes in ibrutinib-treated CLL. Sequencing was performed with immunoSEQ multiplex PCR; in TCRdb, only in-frame clones are kept and a portion is missing. The sample lists some 46,000 clones; under 75% were seen once. The material sequenced was PBMCs, taken after 12 months of ibrutinib treatment. The source is a human donor with chronic lymphocytic leukemia. Both conserved end residues are part of each CDR3.

V	J	CDR3
TRBV11-2	TRBJ2-7	CASSSAPSPYEQYF
TRBV19	TRBJ1-5	CASTQMSVVGNQPQHF
TRBV6-4	TRBJ1-1	CASSVGFRNTEAFF
TRBV6-1	TRBJ2-7	CASGGLINYEQYF
TRBV6-5	TRBJ2-7	CASAPGGLTYEQYF
TRBV10-3	TRBJ1-1	CAISESAGLNTEAFF
TRBV18	TRBJ1-2	CASSPPTSPMGYGYTF
TRBV5-4	TRBJ1-4	CASRHRGTGIEKLFF
TRBV7-9	TRBJ1-1	CASSSTSVAEAFF
TRBV7-3	TRBJ2-1	CASSVQGQYNEQFF
TRBV7-2	TRBJ2-3	CASSRREGATDTQYF
TRBV25-1	TRBJ2-2	CASSEWGVNTGELFF
TRBV7-8	TRBJ1-2	CASSLAGGYTF
TRBV18	TRBJ2-3	CASSPAGGPGDTQYF
TRBV5-1	TRBJ1-2	CASTLTGEYGYTF
TRBV29-1	TRBJ1-3	CSAGRGNTIYF
TRBV6-5	TRBJ1-2	CATRNQGFAYGYTF
TRBV5-1	TRBJ1-5	CASSLTGASQPQHF
TRBV1	TRBJ1-6	CTSSQIRDRERSTQDEDSPLHF
TRBV10-3	TRBJ1-3	CAIRQGYGNTIYF
TRBV18	TRBJ2-2	CASSSSAAGSNTGELFF
TRBV9	TRBJ1-4	CASSVQGAAGEKLFF
TRBV6-4	TRBJ1-4	CASRGGDHEKLFF
TRBV5-6	TRBJ2-7	CASSLGDATYEQYF
TRBV9	TRBJ1-2	CASSVGAQGYGYTF
TRBV28	TRBJ2-4	CASRDQGEGAKNIQYF
TRBV5-6	TRBJ1-1	CASSLLGTGIAFF
TRBV6-5	TRBJ1-6	CASSFSGLNNSPLHF
TRBV7-6	TRBJ1-1	CASSLGGTGNTEAFF
TRBV5-1	TRBJ2-5	CASSLNPGLALETQYF
TRBV5-1	TRBJ1-2	CASSPQGTNYGYTF
TRBV29-1	TRBJ2-5	CSVEQGAETQYF
TRBV7-2	TRBJ1-5	CASSLSPGNNQPQHF
TRBV9	TRBJ1-1	CASSVGQGATEAFF
TRBV9	TRBJ2-6	CASTRSGANVLTF
TRBV6-1	TRBJ1-1	CASSVVGGVNTEAFF
TRBV6-1	TRBJ1-6	CASSTQENSPLHF
TRBV5-6	TRBJ2-7	CASSGTSGGPIYEQYF
TRBV2	TRBJ1-1	CASSGSLDTEAFF
TRBV2	TRBJ1-5	CASSVADRINQPQHF
TRBV6-5	TRBJ1-2	CASSYDKISYGYTF
TRBV6-1	TRBJ2-7	CATTTGGSSYEQYF
TRBV30	TRBJ1-3	CAWSPTRFAGNTIYF
TRBV6-5	TRBJ1-2	CASSYRTYYGYTF
TRBV5-1	TRBJ2-7	CASSLAASGGYEQYF
TRBV12-5	TRBJ1-1	CASGMGVNTEAFF
TRBV2	TRBJ2-7	CASSELRVLYEQYF
TRBV15	TRBJ2-7	CATSLGPEEYEQYF
TRBV9	TRBJ2-2	CASSVAPNTGELFF
TRBV30	TRBJ2-1	CAWRAIHLYNEQFF
TRBV14	TRBJ2-7	CASSQDQFGGFREQYF